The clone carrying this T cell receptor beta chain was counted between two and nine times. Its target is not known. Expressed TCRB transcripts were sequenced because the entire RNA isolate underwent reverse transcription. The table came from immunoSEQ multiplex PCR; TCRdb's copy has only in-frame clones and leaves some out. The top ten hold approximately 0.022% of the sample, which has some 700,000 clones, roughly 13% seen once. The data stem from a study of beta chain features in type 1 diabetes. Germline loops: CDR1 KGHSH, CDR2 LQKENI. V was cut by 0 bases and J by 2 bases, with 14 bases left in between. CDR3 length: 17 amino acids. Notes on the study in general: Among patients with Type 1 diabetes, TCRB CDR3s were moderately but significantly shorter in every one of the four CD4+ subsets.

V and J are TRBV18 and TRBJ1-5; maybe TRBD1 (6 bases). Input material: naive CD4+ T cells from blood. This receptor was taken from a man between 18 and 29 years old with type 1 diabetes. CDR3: CASSPPAQGLGNQPQHF. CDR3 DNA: TGTGCCAGCTCACCACCGGCCCAGGGGCTTGGCAATCAGCCCCAGCATTTT.